This T cell receptor beta chain was found in a study of shared clonotypes between healthy human individuals. The authors' processing: Quality scores were absent from the junction-only immunoSEQ sequences, so filtering differed. TCRdb's table, derived via immunoSEQ multiplex PCR, lists solely in-frame clones and lacks some. V and J calls and clone size are given by that table; D and trimming were obtained from the DNA. The sample has hundreds of thousands of clones; 95% to 98% are singletons. Turning to this clone: Its specificity is unknown.

The study's findings and limits: In contrast to clonotypes shared by all four donors, non-shared clonotypes had lower generation probabilities. Of the naive CD4 clonotypes, about 5% were shared across a handful of donors. Clonotype sharing among donors, it was expected, would be affected by sequencing depth.

The length of the CDR3 is 15 residues. Losses at the gene ends were 6 bases for V and 3 bases for J; bases not matched to a gene: 10. The germline gives CDR1 SGHAT, CDR2 FQNNGV. CD45RO-negative CD8 cells positively selected for CCR7 made up the naive population, which excluded terminally differentiated effector memory CD45RA+ cells. Sequencing used naive CD8+ T cells sorted from blood. The clonotype was recovered from a man between 25 and 39 years old in good health. The chain has TRBV11-2 and TRBJ2-7; 8 bases are shared with TRBD1. CDR3 amino acids: CASSGLGQGDYEQYF. CDR3 nucleotide sequence: TGTGCCAGCAGTGGTCTTGGACAGGGAGACTACGAGCAGTACTTC.